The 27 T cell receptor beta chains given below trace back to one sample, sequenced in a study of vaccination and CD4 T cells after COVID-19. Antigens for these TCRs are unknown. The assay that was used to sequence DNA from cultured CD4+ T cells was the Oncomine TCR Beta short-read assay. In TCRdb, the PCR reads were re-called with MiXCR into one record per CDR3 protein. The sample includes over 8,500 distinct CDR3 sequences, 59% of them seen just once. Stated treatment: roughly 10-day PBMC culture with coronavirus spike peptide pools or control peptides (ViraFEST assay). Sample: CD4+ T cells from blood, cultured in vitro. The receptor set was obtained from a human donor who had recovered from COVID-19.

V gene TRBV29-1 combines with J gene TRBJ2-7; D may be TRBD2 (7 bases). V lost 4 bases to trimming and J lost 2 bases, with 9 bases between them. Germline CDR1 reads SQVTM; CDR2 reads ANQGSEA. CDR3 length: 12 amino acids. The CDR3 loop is CSVAGGPYEQYF. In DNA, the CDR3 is TGCAGCGTTGCCGGGGGGCCCTACGAGCAGTACTTC.

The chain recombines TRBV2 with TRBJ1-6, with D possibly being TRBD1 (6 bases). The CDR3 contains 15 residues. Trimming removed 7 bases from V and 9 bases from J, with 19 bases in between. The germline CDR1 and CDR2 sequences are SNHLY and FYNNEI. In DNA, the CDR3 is TGTGCCAGCATGCTTACAGGGCACGCGGGTTCACCCCTCCACTTT. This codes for CASMLTGHAGSPLHF.

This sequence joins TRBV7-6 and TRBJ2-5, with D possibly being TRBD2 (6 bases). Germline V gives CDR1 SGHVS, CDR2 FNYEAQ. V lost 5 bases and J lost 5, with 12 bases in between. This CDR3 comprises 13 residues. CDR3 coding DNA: TGTGCCAGCAGCCCAGCGGCGGGGGAGACCCAGTACTTC. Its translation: CASSPAAGETQYF.

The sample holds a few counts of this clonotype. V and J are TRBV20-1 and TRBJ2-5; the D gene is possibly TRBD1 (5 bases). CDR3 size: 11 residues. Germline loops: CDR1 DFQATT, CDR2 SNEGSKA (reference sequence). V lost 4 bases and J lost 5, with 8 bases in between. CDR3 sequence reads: CSATGLETQYF. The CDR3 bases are TGCAGTGCTACAGGGTTGGAGACCCAGTACTTC.

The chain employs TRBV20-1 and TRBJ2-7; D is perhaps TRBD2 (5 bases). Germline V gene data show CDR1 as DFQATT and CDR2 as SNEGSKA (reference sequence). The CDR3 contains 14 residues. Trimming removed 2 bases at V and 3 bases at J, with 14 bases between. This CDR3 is CSARLTRTGYEQYF. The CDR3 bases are TGCAGTGCTAGATTGACCCGGACTGGCTACGAGCAGTACTTC.

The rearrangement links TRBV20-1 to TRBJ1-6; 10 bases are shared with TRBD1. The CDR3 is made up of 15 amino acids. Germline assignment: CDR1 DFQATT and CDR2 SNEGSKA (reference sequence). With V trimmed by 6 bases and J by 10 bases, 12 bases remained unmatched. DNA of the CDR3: TGCAGTGCACCACGAAGGGGACAGGGGAACTCACCCCTCCACTTT. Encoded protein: CSAPRRGQGNSPLHF.

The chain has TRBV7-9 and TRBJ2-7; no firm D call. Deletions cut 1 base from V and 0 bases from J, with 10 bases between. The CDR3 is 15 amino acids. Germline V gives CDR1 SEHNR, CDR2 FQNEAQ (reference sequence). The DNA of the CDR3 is TGTGCCAGCAGCTTAGGTTATACATCCTCCTACGAGCAGTACTTC. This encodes CASSLGYTSSYEQYF.

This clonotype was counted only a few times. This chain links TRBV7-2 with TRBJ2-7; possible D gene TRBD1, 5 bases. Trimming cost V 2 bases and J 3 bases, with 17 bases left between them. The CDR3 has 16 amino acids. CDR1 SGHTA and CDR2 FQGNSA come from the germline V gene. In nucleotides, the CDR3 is TGTGCCAGCAGCTTAAGGGGAACGGTCAGCAACTACGAGCAGTACTTC. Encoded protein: CASSLRGTVSNYEQYF.

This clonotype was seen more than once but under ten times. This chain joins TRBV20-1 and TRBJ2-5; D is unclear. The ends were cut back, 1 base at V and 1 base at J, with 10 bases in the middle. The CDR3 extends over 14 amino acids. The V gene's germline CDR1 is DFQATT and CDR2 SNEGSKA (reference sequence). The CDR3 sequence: CSARVQRLQETQYF. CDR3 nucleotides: TGCAGTGCTAGAGTACAGCGTCTCCAAGAGACCCAGTACTTC.

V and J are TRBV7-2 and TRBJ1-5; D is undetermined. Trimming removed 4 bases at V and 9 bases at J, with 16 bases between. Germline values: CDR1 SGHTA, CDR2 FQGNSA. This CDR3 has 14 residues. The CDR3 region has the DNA TGTGCCAGCAGCTCCCACGGGGTCTCATGGCCCCAGCATTTT. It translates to CASSSHGVSWPQHF. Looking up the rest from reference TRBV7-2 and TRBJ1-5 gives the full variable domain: GAGVSQSPSNKVTEKGKDVELRCDPISGHTALYWYRQSLGQGLEFLIYFQGNSAPDKSGLPSDRFSAERTGGSVSTLTIQRTQQEDSAVYLCASSSHGVSWPQHFGDGTRLSIL.

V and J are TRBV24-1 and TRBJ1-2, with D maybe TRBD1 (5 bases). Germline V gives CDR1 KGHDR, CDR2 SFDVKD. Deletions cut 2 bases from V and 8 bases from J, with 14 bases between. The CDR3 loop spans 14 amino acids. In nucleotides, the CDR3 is TGTGCCACCAGTGATTGGGGCAGGGAGTGGGGCTACACCTTC. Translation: CATSDWGREWGYTF.

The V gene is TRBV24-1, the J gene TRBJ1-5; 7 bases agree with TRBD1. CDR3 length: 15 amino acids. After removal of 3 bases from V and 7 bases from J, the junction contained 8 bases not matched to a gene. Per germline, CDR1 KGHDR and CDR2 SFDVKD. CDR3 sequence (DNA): TGTGCCACCAGTGATCCCACAGGGGAAGGACAGCCCCAGCATTTT. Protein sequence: CATSDPTGEGQPQHF.

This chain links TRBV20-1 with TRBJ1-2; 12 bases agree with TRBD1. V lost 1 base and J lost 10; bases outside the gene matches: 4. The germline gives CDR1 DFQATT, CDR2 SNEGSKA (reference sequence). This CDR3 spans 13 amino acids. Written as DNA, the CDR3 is TGCAGTGCTAGAGGGGGGACAGGGGGCCTCTACACCTTC. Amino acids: CSARGGTGGLYTF.

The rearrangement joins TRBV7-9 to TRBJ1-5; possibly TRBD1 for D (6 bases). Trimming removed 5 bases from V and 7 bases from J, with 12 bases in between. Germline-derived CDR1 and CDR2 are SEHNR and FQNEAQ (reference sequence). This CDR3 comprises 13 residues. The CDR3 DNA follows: TGTGCCAGCAGCGTACAGGGTCGCCAGCCCCAGCATTTT. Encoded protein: CASSVQGRQPQHF.

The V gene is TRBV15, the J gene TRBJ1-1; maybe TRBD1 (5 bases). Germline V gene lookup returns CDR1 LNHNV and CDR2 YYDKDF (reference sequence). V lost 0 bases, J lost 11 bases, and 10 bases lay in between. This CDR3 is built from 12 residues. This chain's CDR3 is CATSRDSTAAFF. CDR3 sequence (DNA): TGTGCCACCAGCAGAGATTCGACAGCCGCTTTCTTT.

The CDR3 DNA is TGTGCCAGCAGCCCCGGACCCGTTGGAGGCTACACCTTC. This translates into CASSPGPVGGYTF. This chain links TRBV28 with TRBJ1-2, with D unclear. V lost 6 bases and J lost 8, with 16 bases in between. The CDR3 is 13 residues long. CDR1 MDHEN and CDR2 SYDVKM come from the germline V gene.

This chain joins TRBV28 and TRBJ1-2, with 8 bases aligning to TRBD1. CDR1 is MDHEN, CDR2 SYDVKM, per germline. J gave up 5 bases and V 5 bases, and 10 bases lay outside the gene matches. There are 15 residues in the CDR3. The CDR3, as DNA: TGTGCCAGCAGTCCCTCGACAGGGGTGGGTTATGGCTACACCTTC. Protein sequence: CASSPSTGVGYGYTF.

CDR3 sequence (DNA): TGCAGTGCTTCCCCGACAGGGGGTCCCTACGAGCAGTACTTC. It yields the protein CSASPTGGPYEQYF. The chain is built from TRBV20-1 and TRBJ2-7; 9 bases are a match to TRBD1. The CDR3 sequence is 14 residues long. Trimming at V came to 5 bases and at J to 2 bases, leaving 7 bases not matched to a gene. Germline V gene lookup returns CDR1 DFQATT and CDR2 SNEGSKA (reference sequence).

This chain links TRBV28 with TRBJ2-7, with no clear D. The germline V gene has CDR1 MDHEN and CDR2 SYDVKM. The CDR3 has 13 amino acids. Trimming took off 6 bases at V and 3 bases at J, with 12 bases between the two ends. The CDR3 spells CASRRPTDYEQYF. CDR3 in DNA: TGTGCCAGCAGACGCCCTACCGACTACGAGCAGTACTTC.

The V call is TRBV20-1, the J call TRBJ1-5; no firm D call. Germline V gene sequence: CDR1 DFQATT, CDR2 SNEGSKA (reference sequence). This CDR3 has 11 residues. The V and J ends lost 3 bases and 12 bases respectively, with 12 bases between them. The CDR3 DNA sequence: TGCAGTGCTAGCCTGGGCACCTTCCAGCATTTT. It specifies CSASLGTFQHF.

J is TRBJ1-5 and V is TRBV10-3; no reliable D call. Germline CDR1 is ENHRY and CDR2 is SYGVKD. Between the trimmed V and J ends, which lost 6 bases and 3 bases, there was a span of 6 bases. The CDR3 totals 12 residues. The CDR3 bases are TGTGCCATCAGCCCCGTCAATCAGCCCCAGCATTTT. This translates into CAISPVNQPQHF.

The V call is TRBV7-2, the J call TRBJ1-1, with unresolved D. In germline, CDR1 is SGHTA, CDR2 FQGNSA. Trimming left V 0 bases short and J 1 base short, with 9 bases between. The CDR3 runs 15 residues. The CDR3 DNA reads TGTGCCAGCAGCTTAGCGGCAGACTCGAACACTGAAGCTTTCTTT. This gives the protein CASSLAADSNTEAFF.

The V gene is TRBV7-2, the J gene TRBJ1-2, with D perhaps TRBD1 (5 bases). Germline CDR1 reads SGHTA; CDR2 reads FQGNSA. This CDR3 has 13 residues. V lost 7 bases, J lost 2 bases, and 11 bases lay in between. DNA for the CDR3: TGTGCCAGCACTGCAGGGTCCAACTATGGCTACACCTTC. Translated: CASTAGSNYGYTF.

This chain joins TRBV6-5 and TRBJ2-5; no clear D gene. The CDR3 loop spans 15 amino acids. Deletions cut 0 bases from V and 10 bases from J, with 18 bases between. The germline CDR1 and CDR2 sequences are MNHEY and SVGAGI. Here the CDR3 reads CASSYSQPSAWGQYF. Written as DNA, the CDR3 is TGTGCCAGCAGTTACTCCCAGCCATCGGCGTGGGGCCAGTACTTC.

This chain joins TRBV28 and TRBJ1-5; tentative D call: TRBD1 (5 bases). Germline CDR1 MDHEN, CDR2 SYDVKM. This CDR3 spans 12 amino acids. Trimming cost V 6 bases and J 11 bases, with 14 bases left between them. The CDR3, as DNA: TGTGCCAGCAGGGAGGCAGGGAGGGCCCAGCATTTT. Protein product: CASREAGRAQHF.

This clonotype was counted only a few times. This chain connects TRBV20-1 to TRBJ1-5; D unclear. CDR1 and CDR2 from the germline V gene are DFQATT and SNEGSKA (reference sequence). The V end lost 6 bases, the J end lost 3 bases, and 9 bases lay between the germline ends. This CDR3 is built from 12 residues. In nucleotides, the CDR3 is TGCAGTGCGATGGCTCCCAATCAGCCCCAGCATTTT. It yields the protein CSAMAPNQPQHF.

The chain's CDR3 is CSASRVNGYTF. CDR3 nucleotides: TGCAGTGCTAGCAGGGTTAATGGCTACACCTTC. This rearrangement joins TRBV20-1 to TRBJ1-2; D may be TRBD1 (5 bases). CDR1 DFQATT and CDR2 SNEGSKA come from the germline V gene (reference sequence). The CDR3 extends over 11 amino acids. Trimming cost V 3 bases and J 6 bases, with 8 bases left between them.